The 10 T cell receptor beta chains below were found in one sample sequenced in a study of neoadjuvant anti-PD-1 for oral cavity cancer. Sequenced by immunoSEQ multiplex PCR; TCRdb stores in-frame clones only, minus some. This repertoire shows about 7,000 clones, about 78% found once; its top ten account for around 2.9%. This sample comprised PBMCs, obtained before nivolumab (anti-PD-1) treatment. All receptors come from a person aged 40 to 85 with oral cavity squamous cell carcinoma.

The chain joins TRBV5-6 to TRBJ1-2; a possible D gene is TRBD1 (5 bases). The CDR3 extends over 13 amino acids. Trimming took 4 bases from V and 7 from J, leaving 14 bases between them. Germline V gene sequence: CDR1 SGHDT, CDR2 YYEEEE. The CDR3 nucleotides read TGTGCCAGCAGCCGTCGGGGGGAAGGTGGCTACACCTTC. This gives the protein CASSRRGEGGYTF. The full variable domain, rest sourced from reference TRBV5-6 and TRBJ1-2, is DAGVTQSPTHLIKTRGQQVTLRCSPKSGHDTVSWYQQALGQGPQFIFQYYEEEERQRGNFPDRFSGHQFPNYSSELNVNALLLGDSALYLCASSRRGEGGYTFGSGTRLTVV.

The chain links TRBV18 to TRBJ1-2; 7 positions agree with TRBD1. This CDR3 has 15 amino acids. Germline assignment: CDR1 KGHSH and CDR2 LQKENI. After removal of 4 bases from V and 2 bases from J, the junction contained 7 bases not matched to a gene. The CDR3 DNA is TGTGCCAGCTCACTGGCGACGGACAGGAACTATGGCTACACCTTC. Translation gives CASSLATDRNYGYTF.

This chain uses TRBV9 with TRBJ1-1; 7 bases are shared with TRBD1. Unmatched junction bases numbered 5, after V lost 2 bases and J lost 4 bases. This CDR3 is 14 amino acids long. Per germline, CDR1 SGDLS and CDR2 YYNGEE. CDR3: CASSVEGAGTEAFF. CDR3 sequence (DNA): TGTGCCAGCAGCGTCGAGGGGGCTGGCACTGAAGCTTTCTTT. The complete variable domain, with remaining parts taken from reference TRBV9 and TRBJ1-1, reads DSGVTQTPKHLITATGQRVTLRCSPRSGDLSVYWYQQSLDQGLQFLIQYYNGEERAKGNILERFSAQQFPDLHSELNLSSLELGDSALYFCASSVEGAGTEAFFGQGTRLTVV.

This rearrangement joins TRBV10-3 to TRBJ1-5, with 7 bases fitting TRBD1. The trim removed 3 bases at V and 6 bases at J, leaving 2 bases unmatched. CDR1 is ENHRY and CDR2 is SYGVKD in the germline V gene. The CDR3 is 13 residues long. CDR3 in amino acids: CAISDRQGQPQHF. CDR3 sequence (DNA): TGTGCCATCAGTGATCGACAGGGTCAGCCCCAGCATTTT.

The V call is TRBV7-8, the J call TRBJ2-1, with 7 bases that match TRBD1. The CDR3 loop spans 15 amino acids. Germline CDR1 SGHVS, CDR2 FQNEAQ. The ends lost 5 bases at V and 4 bases at J; junction bases unmatched: 8. The CDR3 spells CASSPYWTGYNEQFF. Here the CDR3 DNA reads TGTGCCAGCAGCCCGTACTGGACAGGTTACAATGAGCAGTTCTTC.

The CDR3 DNA follows: TGTGCCTGGAGTTATGCCAGGGCCCACGAGCAGTACTTC. Translated: CAWSYARAHEQYF. The gene calls are TRBV30 and TRBJ2-7, with a weak D call TRBD1 (5 bases). Germline-derived CDR1 and CDR2 are GTSNPN and SVGIG (reference sequence). The V end was cut by 2 bases, the J end by 5 bases, with 13 bases between. This CDR3 spans 13 amino acids.

This CDR3 reads CASSSTGRPEAFF. CDR3 bases: TGTGCCAGCAGCTCAACAGGGCGGCCTGAAGCTTTCTTT. The gene calls are TRBV7-2 and TRBJ1-1; D possibly corresponds to TRBD1 (6 bases). From germline, CDR1 is SGHTA and CDR2 FQGNSA. The CDR3 contains 13 residues. V lost 4 bases, J lost 6 bases, and 12 bases lay in between. Together with reference TRBV7-2 and TRBJ1-1, the CDR3 gives the full variable domain: GAGVSQSPSNKVTEKGKDVELRCDPISGHTALYWYRQSLGQGLEFLIYFQGNSAPDKSGLPSDRFSAERTGGSVSTLTIQRTQQEDSAVYLCASSSTGRPEAFFGQGTRLTVV.

V usage is TRBV11-2 and J usage is TRBJ2-7; tentative D call: TRBD2 (5 bases). V was cut by 3 bases and J by 1 base, with 7 bases left in between. The CDR3 is 13 amino acids. Germline V CDR1 and CDR2: SGHAT, FQNNGV. The CDR3 coding sequence is TGTGCCAGCAGCTTGGAGGTTTCCTACGAGCAGTACTTC. This gives the protein CASSLEVSYEQYF.

A single count supports this clone. The chain joins TRBV7-2 to TRBJ1-3; a possible D gene is TRBD1 (5 bases). This CDR3 contains 16 residues. V gave up 1 base and J gave up 3 bases, with 13 bases separating them. CDR1 and CDR2 from the germline V gene are SGHTA and FQGNSA. The CDR3 loop reads CASSLEGGGVGNTIYF. DNA for the CDR3: TGTGCCAGCAGCTTAGAGGGTGGAGGGGTTGGAAACACCATATATTTT.

This sequence joins TRBV28 and TRBJ1-4; maybe TRBD1 (5 bases). The CDR3 consists of 13 residues. CDR1 is MDHEN and CDR2 is SYDVKM in the germline V gene. The V gene lost 3 bases and the J gene lost 11 bases, with 13 bases spanning the gap. In nucleotides, the CDR3 is TGTGCCAGCAGTTTGGGGACGGGGGTTAAACTGTTTTTT. It encodes CASSLGTGVKLFF.